This T cell receptor (beta chain) was identified during a study of identical twins. TCRdb analysed the 5' RACE reads with MiXCR anew, one entry per CDR3 protein. Of hundreds of thousands of distinct CDR3 sequences in the sample, roughly 10% were seen once. Study-level results: Without tracking the same donors, conclusions rested on cross-sectional statistical analysis.

This clonotype has at least ten counts. Antigen: not known. This TCR came from a woman younger than 30 in good health. Material for sequencing was memory (CD45RO+) T cells sorted from blood.

The CDR3 reads CASSLEGVGNTIYF. The DNA for the CDR3 is TGTGCCAGCAGCTTAGAAGGGGTGGGAAACACCATATATTTT. The chain recombines TRBV7-8 with TRBJ1-3; possible D gene TRBD1, 5 bases. Germline V gene data show CDR1 as SGHVS and CDR2 as FQNEAQ. The CDR3 runs to 14 residues. Trimming cost V 1 base and J 4 bases, with 8 bases left between them.